This passage covers 21 T cell receptor beta chains from one sample sequenced in a study of tumor-infiltrating lymphocytes in oesophageal squamous cell carcinoma. TCRdb itself ran the PCR reads through MiXCR, one entry per CDR3 protein. The sample shows 15,000 to 25,000 distinct CDR3 sequences, roughly 40% of them seen only once. Material for sequencing was esophageal tumor tissue. These receptors were collected from a male donor with esophageal squamous cell carcinoma.

This clonotype was counted between two and nine times. Here the CDR3 DNA reads TGTGCCAGCAGTGAAAGACAGGGGGTCACAGATACGCAGTATTTT. This encodes CASSERQGVTDTQYF. The gene calls are TRBV6-1 and TRBJ2-3, with TRBD1 matching over 9 bases. V shed 2 bases and J 2 bases; nucleotides not matched to a gene: 2. The CDR3 runs 15 residues. Looked up from germline, CDR1 is MNHNS and CDR2 is SASEGT.

As concerns this clonotype: The conserved phenylalanine or tryptophan normally closing the CDR3 is absent here, so this likely arose from a read error. The DNA is left out, because the CDR3 cannot be placed on it with certainty; the CDR3 is given as TCRdb lists it. The chain recombines TRBV12-3 or TRBV12-4 with TRBJ2-1; TRBD1, the D gene given by the table, was not confirmed from the DNA. Counting both end residues, the CDR3 totals 15 amino acids. The CDR3: CASSRDTNYGYTFGS.

The chain combines TRBV6-1 with TRBJ2-7; TRBD1 matches at 7 bases. The J call may be incorrect, as the DNA end agrees better with TRBJ1-2. The germline V gene has CDR1 MNHNS and CDR2 SASEGT. The CDR3 consists of 12 residues. The chain's CDR3 is CASEGTADGYTF. The DNA of the CDR3 is TGTGCCAGCGAGGGGACAGCGGATGGCTACACCTTC.

The V gene is TRBV28, the J gene TRBJ1-2; D remains ambiguous. This CDR3 region has 14 residues. With 2 bases removed from V and 3 bases from J, the gap between germline ends came to 10 bases. CDR1 is MDHEN, CDR2 SYDVKM, per germline. For the CDR3, the DNA is TGTGCCAGCAGTTTAATTGCGTCCGACTATGGCTACACCTTC. Translated, it gives CASSLIASDYGYTF.

The genes are TRBV7-9 and TRBJ2-1, with TRBD1 matching 8 bases. This CDR3 has 16 amino acids. Looked up from germline, CDR1 is SEHNR and CDR2 is FQNEAQ (reference sequence). V lost 2 bases to trimming and J lost 8 bases; unmatched junction nucleotides: 11. DNA of the CDR3: TGTGCCAGCAGCTTAAACCTTCGGACAGGGAAGGATGAGCAGTTCTTC. As protein: CASSLNLRTGKDEQFF.

The V gene is TRBV12-3 or TRBV12-4, the J gene TRBJ2-1, with 10 bases aligning to TRBD2. The J segment lost 8 bases and the V segment lost 2 bases, leaving 6 bases of the junction unmatched. CDR3 length equals 15 residues. The CDR3 loop reads CASSLQAGGPYEQFF. The CDR3 nucleotides read TGTGCCAGCAGTTTACAAGCGGGAGGGCCGTATGAGCAGTTCTTC.

This clonotype was seen repeatedly, ten times or more. This clone may be a read error of a much larger clone one base away. The chain links TRBV7-3 to TRBJ2-5, with 11 nucleotides matching TRBD1. Germline trimming cut 8 bases from V and 11 bases from J; bases unmatched to any gene: 16. The CDR3 has 15 amino acids. From germline, CDR1 is SGHTA and CDR2 FQGTGA. The CDR3: CASSRGTGGFNEQYF. In DNA, the CDR3 is TGTGCCAGCTCCCGAGGGACAGGGGGTTTCAATGAGCAGTACTTC.

The table lists this clonotype with a count of one. This chain connects TRBV7-2 to TRBJ2-6; 8 nucleotides align to TRBD1. The CDR3 spans 15 residues. Trimming at V came to 4 bases and at J to 4 bases, leaving 3 bases not matched to a gene. The germline CDR1 and CDR2 sequences are SGHTA and FQGNSA. The CDR3 DNA is TGTGCCAGCAGCTCGGGACAGGCCGGGGCCAACGTCCTGACTTTC. This gives the protein CASSSGQAGANVLTF.

This clonotype has a handful of counts. This chain uses TRBV7-3 with TRBJ2-6; D remains unclear. V was shortened by 3 bases and J by 0 bases, with 9 bases between the two germline ends. CDR3 length: 16 amino acids. Germline assignment: CDR1 SGHTA and CDR2 FQGTGA. The CDR3 loop reads CASSLVPYSGANVLTF. CDR3 nucleotide sequence: TGTGCCAGCAGCTTGGTTCCTTACTCTGGGGCCAACGTCCTGACTTTC. Drawing the rest from reference TRBV7-3 and TRBJ2-6, the complete variable domain is GAGVSQTPSNKVTEKGKYVELRCDPISGHTALYWYRQSLGQGPEFLIYFQGTGAADDSGLPNDRFFAVRPEGSVSTLKIQRTERGDSAVYLCASSLVPYSGANVLTFGAGSRLTVL.

Ten or more counts support this clonotype. The chain uses TRBV6-1 and TRBJ2-7; 10 positions match TRBD1. Trimming took 9 bases from V and 4 from J; bases not matched to a gene: 9. This CDR3 is built from 14 residues. Per the germline V gene, CDR1 is MNHNS and CDR2 is SASEGT. The CDR3 protein is CASRPGQGRYEQYF. CDR3 sequence (DNA): TGTGCCAGTCGCCCGGGACAGGGGCGGTACGAGCAGTACTTC.

This clonotype was counted only a few times. The chain recombines TRBV6-5 with TRBJ1-3, with no clear D. Germline CDR1 is MNHEY and CDR2 is SVGAGI. V lost 0 bases and J lost 0, with 9 bases in between. CDR3 size: 16 residues. Written as DNA, the CDR3 is TGTGCCAGCAGTTACTCTCACCGAACCTCTGGAAACACCATATATTTT. Protein product: CASSYSHRTSGNTIYF.

CDR3 DNA: TGCAGCGTTGGGACTAGCCAAGAGACCCAGTACTTC. Translated: CSVGTSQETQYF. The V and J genes are TRBV29-1 and TRBJ2-1; 7 bases fit TRBD2. The J call is in doubt because the DNA end fits TRBJ2-5 better. This CDR3 is built from 12 residues. The germline V gene encodes CDR1 SQVTM and CDR2 ANQGSEA.

This clonotype showed up many times. J is TRBJ2-7 and V is TRBV7-2; perhaps TRBD2 as D (6 bases). The germline V gene encodes CDR1 SGHTA and CDR2 FQGNSA. This CDR3 has 14 amino acids. V gave up 5 bases and J gave up 7 bases, with 18 bases separating them. CDR3 sequence: CASSLGGPSDEQYF. CDR3 nucleotides: TGTGCCAGCAGCCTGGGGGGACCCTCCGATGAGCAGTACTTC.

This clonotype has just a few counts. V gene TRBV7-9 combines with J gene TRBJ2-3, with D hard to call. The CDR3 totals 14 residues. Germline V gene lookup returns CDR1 SEHNR and CDR2 FQNEAQ (reference sequence). The V end was cut by 0 bases, the J end by 7 bases, with 11 bases between. CDR3 in DNA: TGTGCCAGCAGCTTAGCGCCCCGGAGTCATACGCAGTATTTT. Translation gives CASSLAPRSHTQYF.

The table lists this clonotype with a few counts. The CDR3 here is CASSLRTDTQYF. The CDR3 DNA sequence: TGTGCCAGCAGCTTACGGACAGATACGCAGTATTTT. This chain joins TRBV7-2 and TRBJ2-3; D gene ambiguous. The CDR3 is made up of 12 amino acids. CDR1 is SGHTA and CDR2 is FQGNSA in the germline V gene. V shed 2 bases and J shed 3 bases, with 3 bases lying between them.

J is TRBJ2-3 and V is TRBV6-1; weak D call: TRBD1 (6 bases). Germline V gene data show CDR1 as MNHNS and CDR2 as SASEGT. The V end lost 8 bases, the J end lost 4 bases, and 22 bases lay between the germline ends. This CDR3 is 16 amino acids long. The CDR3 sequence: CASAFSGASLADTQYF. CDR3 sequence (DNA): TGTGCCAGCGCATTTTCAGGGGCTAGCCTCGCAGATACGCAGTATTTT.

This clonotype was seen more than once but under ten times. This sequence joins TRBV7-6 and TRBJ2-5; D is undetermined. The J call may be incorrect, as the DNA end agrees better with TRBJ2-7. CDR3 length: 12 residues. The V gene's germline CDR1 is SGHVS and CDR2 FNYEAQ. This chain's CDR3 is CASSLSNYEQYF. For the CDR3, the DNA is TGTGCCAGCAGCTTATCGAACTACGAGCAGTACTTC.

V is TRBV19 and J is TRBJ1-1; a weak D match, TRBD1 (6 bases). V shed 6 bases and J shed 0 bases, with 11 bases lying between them. The germline CDR1 and CDR2 sequences are LNHDA and SQIVND (reference sequence). The CDR3 has 14 residues. This CDR3 is CASRYRALNTEAFF. The CDR3 DNA reads TGTGCCAGTAGGTACAGGGCGTTGAACACTGAAGCTTTCTTT.

This clonotype turned up a few times. The rearrangement uses TRBV19 and TRBJ1-4; D call uncertain. CDR3 size: 14 residues. Germline V gene sequence: CDR1 LNHDA, CDR2 SQIVND (reference sequence). The V gene lost 5 bases and the J gene lost 3 bases, with 10 bases spanning the gap. The CDR3 region has the DNA TGTGCCAGTAGTCGGGAGGGATCTAATGAAAAACTGTTTTTT. This codes for CASSREGSNEKLFF.

The table lists this clonotype with a few counts. The rearrangement uses TRBV20-1 and TRBJ2-5; 7 bases align to TRBD1. V shed 0 bases and J 5 bases; nucleotides not matched to a gene: 9. This CDR3 comprises 15 residues. Germline CDR1 and CDR2: DFQATT and SNEGSKA (reference sequence). The CDR3 DNA reads as TGCAGTGCTAGAGACCCGACAGGGACGGGGGAGACCCAGTACTTC. It encodes CSARDPTGTGETQYF.

Remarks on this clonotype: Because the CDR3 is missing its conserved closing phenylalanine or tryptophan, this is likely a read error. Because the CDR3's place on the DNA is in doubt, the DNA is left out and the CDR3 is given as listed by TCRdb. The chain links TRBV7-2 to TRBJ2-1; TRBD2 was called by the table and not checked on the DNA. The CDR3 extends over 17 residues, inclusive of both ends. CDR1 and CDR2 (germline): SGHTA, FQGNSA. CDR3 sequence reads: CASSDRTSGTRNEQFFG.